This record looks at one T cell receptor beta chain sequence and its context. The data stem from a study of cytomegalovirus exposure and HLA in healthy donors. Researchers ran the PCR with 60 Vbeta and 13 Jbeta primers. Some clones are missing from TCRdb's copy, which holds only in-frame ones; the method was immunoSEQ multiplex PCR. The sample lists more than 95,000 clones, 80% to 90% seen once, with approximately 3.5% in the top ten. The CDR3 is made up of 14 amino acids. The V gene end was trimmed by 6 bases and the J gene end by 3 bases; junction bases not matched to a gene: 8. The germline CDR1 and CDR2 sequences are MNHEY and SMNVEV (reference sequence).

V gene TRBV27 combines with J gene TRBJ2-7; 7 nucleotides match TRBD2. The sequence was obtained from a middle-aged woman in good health and CMV-seropositive. Sequencing input: PBMCs. CDR3 protein: CASSFSGGGYEQYF. The CDR3 DNA sequence: TGTGCCAGCAGCTTCTCCGGCGGGGGCTACGAGCAGTACTTC.